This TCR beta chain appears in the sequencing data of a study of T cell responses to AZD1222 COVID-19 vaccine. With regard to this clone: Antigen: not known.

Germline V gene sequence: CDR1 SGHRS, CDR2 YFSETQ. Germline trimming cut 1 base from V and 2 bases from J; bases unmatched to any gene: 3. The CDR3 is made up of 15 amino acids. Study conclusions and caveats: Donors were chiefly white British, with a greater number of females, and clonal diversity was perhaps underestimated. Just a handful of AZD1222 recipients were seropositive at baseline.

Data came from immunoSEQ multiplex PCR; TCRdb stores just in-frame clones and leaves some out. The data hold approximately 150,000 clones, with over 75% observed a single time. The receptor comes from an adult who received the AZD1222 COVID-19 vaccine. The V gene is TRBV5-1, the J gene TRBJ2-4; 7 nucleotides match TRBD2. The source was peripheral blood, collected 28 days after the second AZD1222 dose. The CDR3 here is CASSLMGGSKNIQYF. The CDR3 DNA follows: TGCGCCAGCAGCTTGATGGGAGGGTCCAAAAACATTCAGTACTTC.